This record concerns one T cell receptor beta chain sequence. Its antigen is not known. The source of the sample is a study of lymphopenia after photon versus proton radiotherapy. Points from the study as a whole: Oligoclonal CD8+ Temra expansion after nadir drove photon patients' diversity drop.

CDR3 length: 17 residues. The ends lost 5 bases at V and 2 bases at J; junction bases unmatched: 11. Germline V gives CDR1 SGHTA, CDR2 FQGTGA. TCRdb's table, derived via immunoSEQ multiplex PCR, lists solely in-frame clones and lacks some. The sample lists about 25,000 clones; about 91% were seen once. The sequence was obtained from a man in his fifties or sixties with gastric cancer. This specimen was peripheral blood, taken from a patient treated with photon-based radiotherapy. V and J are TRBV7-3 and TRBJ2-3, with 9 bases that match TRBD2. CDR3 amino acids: CASSRGYTSGFTDTQYF. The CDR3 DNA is TGTGCCAGCAGCCGAGGATACACTAGCGGGTTCACAGATACGCAGTATTTT.